This T cell receptor beta chain emerged from a study of blood T cell repertoires in COVID-19. Study details: Acute-phase and convalescent COVID-19 samples originated in the United States, Italy and Spain. T cells, B-cell-depleted T cells, or PBMCs provided the cDNA or gDNA that served as material.

The CDR3 runs to 16 residues. Trimming took 0 bases from V and 4 from J, leaving 15 bases between them. Germline V gene lookup returns CDR1 LGHNA and CDR2 YSLEER. Original processing notes: Reference gene primers were amplified, and this amplification served to estimate nucleated cell counts. Data came from immunoSEQ multiplex PCR; TCRdb stores just in-frame clones and leaves some out. That table furnishes V, J and clone size, whereas the DNA furnished D and trimming. Of over 95,000 clones in the sample, roughly four fifths were seen once. This clone was recorded only once. The receptor's source is a human donor in a cohort sampled during active COVID-19. Sequences were obtained from peripheral blood. The chain combines TRBV4-3 with TRBJ1-2; perhaps TRBD1 as D (5 bases). As DNA, the CDR3 is TGCGCCAGCAGCCAAGATCAGGGCAGTCTCGGCTATGGCTACACCTTC. Residues: CASSQDQGSLGYGYTF.